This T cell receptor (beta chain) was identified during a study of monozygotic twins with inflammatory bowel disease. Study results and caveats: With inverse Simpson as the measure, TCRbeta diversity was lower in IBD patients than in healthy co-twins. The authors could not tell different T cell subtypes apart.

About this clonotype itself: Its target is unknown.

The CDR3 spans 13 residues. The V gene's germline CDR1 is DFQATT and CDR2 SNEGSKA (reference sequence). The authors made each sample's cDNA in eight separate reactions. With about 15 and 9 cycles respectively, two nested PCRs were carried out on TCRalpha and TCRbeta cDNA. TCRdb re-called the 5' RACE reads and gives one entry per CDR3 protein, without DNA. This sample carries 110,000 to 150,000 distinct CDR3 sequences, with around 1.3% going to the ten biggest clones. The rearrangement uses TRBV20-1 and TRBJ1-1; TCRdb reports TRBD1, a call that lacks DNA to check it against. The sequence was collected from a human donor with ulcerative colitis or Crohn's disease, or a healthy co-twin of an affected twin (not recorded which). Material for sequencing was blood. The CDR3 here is CSPQGTANTEAFF.